The 28 T cell receptor beta chains below were found in one sample sequenced in a study of CD8+CD57+ T cells in acquired aplastic anemia. Profiling of TCR beta VDJ combinations and CDR3 sequences used genomic DNA as template. TCRdb reprocessed the reads with MiXCR, giving one entry per CDR3 protein. The repertoire holds 250,000 to 300,000 distinct CDR3 sequences, with 56% as singletons. Sequenced: sorted CD4+, CD8+, or CD8+CD57+ T cells (not recorded which) from PBMCs. The receptors were sampled from a human donor with severe aplastic anemia or a healthy control (not recorded which).

V gene TRBV9 combines with J gene TRBJ2-1; 7 nucleotides align to TRBD2. V lost 0 bases and J lost 11; bases outside the gene matches: 2. The CDR3 sequence is 12 residues long. CDR1 is SGDLS and CDR2 is YYNGEE in the germline V gene. The CDR3 DNA sequence: TGTGCCAGCAGCGTAGTGGGAGGGAAGCAGTTCTTC. Amino acids: CASSVVGGKQFF.

This clonotype was picked up many times. The rearrangement joins TRBV30 to TRBJ1-2; 8 bases fit TRBD1. The germline CDR1 and CDR2 sequences are GTSNPN and SVGIG (reference sequence). The V segment lost 3 bases and the J segment 3 bases; nucleotides outside the gene matches: 3. The CDR3 consists of 13 residues. Here the CDR3 reads CAWRVDRDYGYTF. The CDR3 nucleotides are TGTGCCTGGAGGGTGGACAGGGACTATGGCTACACCTTC.

The rearrangement uses TRBV20-1 and TRBJ2-7; D might be TRBD2 (6 bases). The ends were cut back, 4 bases at V and 0 bases at J, with 10 bases in the middle. The CDR3 totals 13 residues. Germline lookup yields CDR1 DFQATT and CDR2 SNEGSKA (reference sequence). CDR3 protein: CSAIRETSYEQYF. CDR3 DNA sequence: TGCAGTGCTATCCGGGAGACCTCCTACGAGCAGTACTTC.

The chain couples TRBV20-1 to TRBJ2-3; either TRBD1 or TRBD2 may supply D (6 bases each). The CDR3 length is 17 residues. Per the germline V gene, CDR1 is DFQATT and CDR2 is SNEGSKA (reference sequence). V was pared by 0 bases and J by 3 bases, with 19 bases between. In DNA form, the CDR3 reads TGCAGTGCTAGAGATGCCCGGGCCGGGGGCAGGACAGATACGCAGTATTTT. Amino acid sequence: CSARDARAGGRTDTQYF.

The gene calls are TRBV7-2 and TRBJ1-1; no clear D. The CDR3 runs 13 residues. In germline, CDR1 is SGHTA, CDR2 FQGNSA. V was shortened by 4 bases and J by 0 bases, with 6 bases between the two germline ends. The CDR3 DNA follows: TGTGCCAGCAGCTCACAGATGAACACTGAAGCTTTCTTT. As protein: CASSSQMNTEAFF.

The rearrangement joins TRBV20-1 to TRBJ1-3; D remains unclear. The CDR3 consists of 11 residues. Germline-derived CDR1 and CDR2 are DFQATT and SNEGSKA (reference sequence). The CDR3 loop is CSVDLGNTIYF. CDR3 in DNA: TGCAGCGTAGATTTAGGAAACACCATATATTTT.

This clonotype occurred a few times. V usage is TRBV19 and J usage is TRBJ1-6; D perhaps matches TRBD1 (6 bases). The V end lost 7 bases, the J end lost 5 bases, and 6 bases lay between the germline ends. Germline CDR1 reads LNHDA; CDR2 reads SQIVND (reference sequence). This CDR3 region has 12 residues. CDR3 nucleotide sequence: TGTGCCAGTAACAGGGATAATTCACCCCTCCACTTT. It is translated as CASNRDNSPLHF.

The chain links TRBV20-1 to TRBJ2-5; D remains unclear. Germline lookup yields CDR1 DFQATT and CDR2 SNEGSKA (reference sequence). This CDR3 is 13 amino acids long. V dropped 6 bases and J dropped 2 bases, with 13 bases sitting between them. In DNA, the CDR3 is TGCAGTGCGGTCCTGAACAGTCAAGAGACCCAGTACTTC. It codes for CSAVLNSQETQYF.

The gene calls are TRBV5-4 and TRBJ1-6; no firm D call. In germline, CDR1 is SGHNT, CDR2 YYREEE (reference sequence). With 4 bases removed from V and 9 bases from J, the gap between germline ends came to 14 bases. The CDR3 covers 14 residues. In DNA form, the CDR3 reads TGTGCCAGCAGCCTACCAGGACGGGTTTCACCCCTCCACTTT. This gives the protein CASSLPGRVSPLHF.

The sample holds many counts of this clonotype. This chain uses TRBV20-1 with TRBJ2-7; a possible D gene is TRBD2 (5 bases). Deletions cut 3 bases from V and 2 bases from J, with 8 bases between. The germline gives CDR1 DFQATT, CDR2 SNEGSKA (reference sequence). The length of the CDR3 is 12 residues. CDR3 protein: CSASGEPYEQYF. The CDR3 nucleotides read TGCAGTGCTAGCGGGGAACCCTACGAGCAGTACTTC.

The chain couples TRBV20-1 to TRBJ2-5, with TRBD1 as a possible D gene (7 bases). Germline assignment: CDR1 DFQATT and CDR2 SNEGSKA (reference sequence). V was trimmed by 4 bases and J by 5 bases, leaving 14 bases between them. The CDR3 is 13 residues long. CDR3 sequence: CSATGRGAETQYF. The CDR3 nucleotides read TGCAGTGCTACCGGCAGGGGGGCGGAGACCCAGTACTTC.

The V gene is TRBV9, the J gene TRBJ1-4; D is undetermined. V dropped 0 bases and J dropped 7 bases, with 10 bases sitting between them. Germline V CDR1 and CDR2: SGDLS, YYNGEE. The length of the CDR3 is 14 residues. CDR3 region: CASSVAGTGEKLFF. CDR3 nucleotide sequence: TGTGCCAGCAGCGTAGCTGGTACGGGTGAAAAACTGTTTTTT.

The CDR3 nucleotides are TGTGCCAGCAGCTTAGCAGACACCGGGAGTTATGGCTACACCTTC. Translating it yields CASSLADTGSYGYTF. This rearrangement joins TRBV7-6 to TRBJ1-2; the D is unclear. V lost 0 bases and J 5 bases, leaving 13 bases between the germline ends. This CDR3 is 15 amino acids long. Germline V lookup: CDR1 SGHVS, CDR2 FNYEAQ.

This chain connects TRBV14 to TRBJ2-2, with D tentatively TRBD2 (5 bases). Germline V CDR1 and CDR2: SGHDN, FVKESK. V was pared by 3 bases and J by 4 bases, with 9 bases between. The CDR3 extends over 14 amino acids. The CDR3 protein is CASSHLGGTGELFF. In DNA form, the CDR3 reads TGTGCCAGCAGCCATCTAGGAGGCACCGGGGAGCTGTTTTTT.

This clonotype was detected ten times or more. This chain joins TRBV9 and TRBJ2-2; 7 nucleotides align to TRBD1. The CDR3 runs 13 residues. After removal of 3 bases from V and 6 bases from J, the junction contained 2 bases not matched to a gene. The V gene's germline CDR1 is SGDLS and CDR2 YYNGEE. CDR3 sequence reads: CASSEQGPGELFF. CDR3 DNA: TGTGCCAGCAGCGAACAGGGGCCCGGGGAGCTGTTTTTT.

Ten or more counts support this clonotype. V usage is TRBV6-4 and J usage is TRBJ1-1, with TRBD1 matching over 9 bases. This CDR3 has 12 residues. The trim removed 5 bases at V and 12 bases at J, leaving 7 bases unmatched. CDR1 is MRHNA, CDR2 SNTAGT, per germline. The CDR3 region is CASSPGQGRPFF. The CDR3 nucleotides are TGTGCCAGCAGTCCTGGACAGGGGCGTCCTTTCTTT.

Of note for this clonotype: At one boundary the junction diverges from the germline segment, which might be a read error. The chain is built from TRBV10-3 and TRBJ1-6, with D possibly TRBD1 on 5 matching bases. CDR1 ENHRY and CDR2 SYGVKD come from the germline V gene. There are 13 residues in the CDR3. CDR3 loop: CAISEWGNSPLRF. CDR3 in DNA: TGTGCCATCAGTGAGTGGGGGAATTCACCCCTCCGCTTT.

The chain carries TRBV15 and TRBJ2-3; 7 nucleotides line up with TRBD2. This CDR3 comprises 17 residues. CDR1 is LNHNV, CDR2 YYDKDF, per germline (reference sequence). With V trimmed by 4 bases and J by 0 bases, 10 bases remained unmatched. CDR3 nucleotide sequence: TGTGCCACCAGCAAAAAAGGCGGGAGAACTAGCACAGATACGCAGTATTTT. Residues: CATSKKGGRTSTDTQYF.

The rearrangement uses TRBV20-1 and TRBJ2-2; the match to TRBD2 covers 7 bases. This CDR3 is 14 amino acids long. Germline CDR1 is DFQATT and CDR2 is SNEGSKA (reference sequence). The trim removed 3 bases at V and 3 bases at J, leaving 4 bases unmatched. CDR3 protein: CSARGRADTGELFF. The CDR3 bases are TGCAGTGCTAGGGGGAGGGCGGACACCGGGGAGCTGTTTTTT.

The chain joins TRBV6-7 to TRBJ1-5, with D hard to call. TRBV6-7 is assigned to the ORF class and has an uncertain function. Trimming took 6 bases from V and 1 from J, leaving 13 bases between them. The CDR3 spans 15 residues. The CDR3 DNA reads TGTGCCAGCAGAACCACCGCCAACAGCAATCAGCCCCAGCATTTT. Protein product: CASRTTANSNQPQHF.

The V gene is TRBV6-1, the J gene TRBJ1-1; no clear D gene. This CDR3 spans 12 amino acids. The V and J ends lost 3 bases and 11 bases respectively, with 13 bases between them. Per the germline V gene, CDR1 is MNHNS and CDR2 is SASEGT. CDR3 coding DNA: TGTGCCAGCAGTGAGCTGCCCTCCGCGGCTTTCTTT. Its translation is CASSELPSAAFF.

This clonotype has ten or more counts. DNA of the CDR3: TGTGCCAGCAGCTTAGGGCCCAGCTCCTACGAGCAGTACTTC. It translates to CASSLGPSSYEQYF. The chain recombines TRBV7-3 with TRBJ2-7, with D hard to call. The CDR3 spans 14 residues. CDR1 SGHTA and CDR2 FQGTGA come from the germline V gene. The V and J ends lost 2 bases and 0 bases respectively, with 8 bases between them.

This chain connects TRBV11-3 to TRBJ1-6; D gene unclear. Germline loops: CDR1 SGHNT, CDR2 YENEEA. There are 13 residues in the CDR3. The germline V and J ends were trimmed by 5 bases and 8 bases, with 10 bases remaining between them. CDR3 bases: TGTGCCAGCAGCCCCGACACGTATTCACCCCTCCACTTT. Translating gives CASSPDTYSPLHF.

The chain has TRBV24-1 and TRBJ1-2; tentative D call: TRBD1 (6 bases). CDR1 KGHDR and CDR2 SFDVKD come from the germline V gene. The V gene lost 7 bases and the J gene lost 4 bases, with 15 bases spanning the gap. The CDR3 has 14 amino acids. As DNA, the CDR3 is TGTGCCACCAGGGATGCACAGGGCGTCTATGGCTACACCTTC. This gives the protein CATRDAQGVYGYTF.

This clonotype appeared a few times. The CDR3 DNA reads as TGTGCCAGCGAGGGGCAGGGATCCTACGAGCAGTACTTC. Protein: CASEGQGSYEQYF. The chain recombines TRBV25-1 with TRBJ2-7; TRBD1 or TRBD2 may be the D gene (5 bases each). Trimming removed 8 bases from V and 1 base from J, with 12 bases in between. Looked up from germline, CDR1 is MGHDK and CDR2 is SYGVNS. This CDR3 spans 13 amino acids.

In DNA, the CDR3 is TGTGCCTGGAGTGTATTCCAAGGACAGGGGGCTTGGGTGCAGTATTTT. Amino acids: CAWSVFQGQGAWVQYF. The chain combines TRBV30 with TRBJ2-3; 11 nucleotides align to TRBD1. CDR3 length: 16 amino acids. The germline V gene has CDR1 GTSNPN and CDR2 SVGIG (reference sequence). The V segment lost 0 bases and the J segment 11 bases; nucleotides outside the gene matches: 13.

This clonotype was found many times. It is unclear where the CDR3 begins or ends on the DNA, so no DNA is shown, and the CDR3 is as TCRdb lists it. The V call is TRBV29-1, the J call TRBJ2-7; TRBD2, the table's D call, lacks a check against the DNA. The CDR3 region is 11 residues in length, termini included. In germline, CDR1 is SQVTM, CDR2 ANQGSEA. The CDR3 spells CSVGEGSFTYF.

The chain recombines TRBV7-8 with TRBJ2-7, with 7 bases that match TRBD1. Trimming took 6 bases from V and 2 from J; bases not matched to a gene: 4. CDR1 and CDR2 (germline): SGHVS, FQNEAQ. This CDR3 is built from 13 residues. The DNA of the CDR3 is TGTGCCAGCAGTGGGGACAGCACCTACGAGCAGTACTTC. Its protein is CASSGDSTYEQYF.